This TCR beta chain originates from a study of response to subunit inactivated influenza vaccine. One entry per CDR3 protein, called by TCRdb with MiXCR from the RT-PCR reads. The table records under 200,000 distinct CDR3 sequences, about 11% of them present only once. The study's findings and limits: Authors suggested each seasonal flu vaccination may recruit only limited numbers of new T cells.

This clonotype turned up a few times. Its antigen remains unknown. This clonotype originated in a man aged 45-69 years who received an inactivated influenza vaccine. The sequencing used CD8+ T cells sorted from PBMCs, collected less than 30 months after vaccination.

DNA of the CDR3: TGCGCCAGCACCCTCGACAGGGACACCGGGGAGCTGTTTTTT. This encodes CASTLDRDTGELFF. The chain combines TRBV5-1 with TRBJ2-2, with TRBD1 matching 7 bases. This CDR3 has 14 amino acids. The V gene end was trimmed by 6 bases and the J gene end by 3 bases; junction bases not matched to a gene: 5. CDR1 SGHRS and CDR2 YFSETQ come from the germline V gene. Using reference TRBV5-1 and TRBJ2-2 for the parts outside the CDR3, the full variable domain is KAGVTQTPRYLIKTRGQQVTLSCSPISGHRSVSWYQQTPGQGLQFLFEYFSETQRNKGNFPGRFSGRQFSNSRSEMNVSTLELGDSALYLCASTLDRDTGELFFGEGSRLTVL.